One and the same sample provided the 18 T cell receptor beta chains below, sequenced in a study of blood T cells in healthy people across ages (dated by TCRdb to the mid-2010s). The receptor library was made with 5' RACE. The run used an Illumina HiSeq 2500. The second PCR ran for roughly 7 to 11 cycles and used a J-beta primer mix along with a sample-barcoded 5' primer. TCRdb itself trimmed the public reads at Q25 with fastp, ran MiXCR and retained productive beta chains. Each entry is one CDR3 protein sequence, shown with its most common DNA and genes. This sample comprises roughly 800,000 distinct CDR3 sequences, about 55% of them detected only once. The ten biggest clones cover approximately 40% of the sample. Specimen: blood. Receptors originate from a man at least 80 years old in good health.

The chain recombines TRBV5-1 with TRBJ2-6; 12 bases are shared with TRBD2. Germline V gene sequence: CDR1 SGHRS, CDR2 YFSETQ. The V segment lost 0 bases and the J segment 2 bases; nucleotides outside the gene matches: 6. The CDR3 length is 19 residues. The DNA of the CDR3 is TGCGCCAGCAGCTTGGCCCGAACTAGCGGGAGGACTGGGGCCAACGTCCTGACTTTC. Protein product: CASSLARTSGRTGANVLTF.

Worth noting for this clonotype: The junction differs from germline at one of its ends, possibly a read error. V is TRBV6-2 or TRBV6-3 and J is TRBJ2-7, with D tentatively TRBD1 or TRBD2 (6 bases each). Matching the DNA end better, TRBJ2-5 makes the J call doubtful. Looked up from germline, CDR1 is MNHEY and CDR2 is SVGEGT. CDR3 length equals 15 residues. The CDR3 sequence: CASSYRQGTQGTQYF. CDR3 sequence (DNA): TGTGCCAGCAGTTACCGCCAGGGGACTCAAGGGACCCAGTACTTC.

As for this clonotype: The junction differs from germline at one of its ends, possibly a read error. The rearrangement joins TRBV7-2 to TRBJ2-7; 7 nucleotides agree with TRBD2. Germline loops: CDR1 SGHTA, CDR2 FQGNSA. The CDR3 sequence is 11 residues long. The CDR3 nucleotides are TGTGCCGGCAGCCTGGGGGGGGAGCAGTACTTC. It codes for CAGSLGGEQYF. Combining the CDR3 with reference TRBV7-2 and TRBJ2-7 gives the whole variable domain GAGVSQSPSNKVTEKGKDVELRCDPISGHTALYWYRQSLGQGLEFLIYFQGNSAPDKSGLPSDRFSAERTGGSVSTLTIQRTQQEDSAVYLCAGSLGGEQYFGPGTRLTVT.

The gene calls are TRBV4-1 and TRBJ1-2, with 7 bases aligning to TRBD1. Trimming cost V 4 bases and J 7 bases; bases outside gene matches: 15. From germline, CDR1 is MGHRA and CDR2 YSYEKL. This CDR3 is built from 16 residues. CDR3 DNA sequence: TGCGCCAGCAGCCCCTTGGTGACAGGGAGGGCTCGTGGCTACACCTTC. Encoded protein: CASSPLVTGRARGYTF.

V gene TRBV7-2 combines with J gene TRBJ2-1, with D hard to call. Trimming pared 2 bases from V and 3 bases from J, leaving 8 bases between. CDR3 length: 14 residues. Germline-derived CDR1 and CDR2 are SGHTA and FQGNSA. CDR3 sequence (DNA): TGTGCCAGCAGCTTAATGCCGAGCTACAATGAGCAGTTCTTC. Residues: CASSLMPSYNEQFF.

Notes on this clonotype: The CDR3 ends on some other residue instead of the conserved phenylalanine or tryptophan, so this is likely a read error. This rearrangement joins TRBV12-3 or TRBV12-4 to TRBJ2-6, with 9 positions matching TRBD1. The CDR3 has 18 residues. After removal of 5 bases from V and 3 bases from J, the junction contained 11 bases not matched to a gene. CDR3 sequence (DNA): TGTGCCAGCAGTCATTTCGGGACAGGGTTTTTTGGGGCCAACGTCCTGACTCTC. This translates into CASSHFGTGFFGANVLTL.

This chain joins TRBV11-1 and TRBJ2-1; TRBD2 matches 8 bases. This CDR3 spans 16 amino acids. Unmatched junction bases numbered 8, after V lost 3 bases and J lost 4 bases. The germline gives CDR1 SGHAT, CDR2 FQDESV (reference sequence). CDR3 nucleotide sequence: TGTGCCAGCAGCTTTACTAGCGGAGATAGGTACAATGAGCAGTTCTTC. Translating gives CASSFTSGDRYNEQFF.

This sequence joins TRBV20-1 and TRBJ2-7, with 10 bases matching TRBD2. The ends lost 8 bases at V and 7 bases at J; junction bases unmatched: 8. Looked up from germline, CDR1 is DFQATT and CDR2 is SNEGSKA (reference sequence). This CDR3 comprises 12 residues. CDR3 in amino acids: CSRPAGGLEQYF. CDR3 coding DNA: TGCAGTCGACCAGCGGGAGGGTTAGAGCAGTACTTC.

This clonotype was found a few times. The chain carries TRBV9 and TRBJ1-2; 9 positions match TRBD1. The germline CDR1 and CDR2 sequences are SGDLS and YYNGEE. CDR3 length equals 13 residues. The V gene end was trimmed by 4 bases and the J gene end by 7 bases; junction bases not matched to a gene: 5. CDR3: CASSSLQGAGYTF. CDR3 DNA: TGTGCCAGCAGCTCTTTACAGGGGGCTGGCTACACCTTC.

This clonotype was seen a few times. The chain carries TRBV20-1 and TRBJ2-5, with D hard to call. The CDR3 is made up of 11 amino acids. Trimming removed 1 base at V and 5 bases at J, with 5 bases between. Germline CDR1 reads DFQATT; CDR2 reads SNEGSKA (reference sequence). CDR3 loop: CSARARETQYF. The CDR3 coding sequence is TGCAGTGCTAGAGCCCGCGAGACCCAGTACTTC.

A few counts support this clonotype. This chain links TRBV21-1 with TRBJ2-7; the table's D call TRBD2 went unverified against the DNA. TRBV21-1 is flagged as a pseudogene. The CDR3 runs to 17 residues. The CDR3 protein is CASSKGTSGNSSYEQYF. The DNA for the CDR3 is TGTGCCAGCAGCAAAGGGACTAGCGGGAACAGCTCCTACGAGCAGTACTTC.

This chain links TRBV20-1 with TRBJ2-3; TRBD1 might be the D (5 bases). V was shortened by 5 bases and J by 5 bases, with 23 bases between the two germline ends. Germline assignment: CDR1 DFQATT and CDR2 SNEGSKA (reference sequence). The CDR3 runs 16 residues. CDR3: CSAPEVRVSLGDTQYF. The CDR3 DNA reads as TGCAGTGCTCCTGAGGTCAGGGTTTCCCTCGGAGATACGCAGTATTTT.

This clonotype was recorded a few times. This chain uses TRBV20-1 with TRBJ2-4; 11 bases agree with TRBD2. The DNA end lines up better with TRBJ2-7; the J call may be wrong. This CDR3 is 15 amino acids long. CDR1 is DFQATT and CDR2 is SNEGSKA in the germline V gene (reference sequence). The DNA for the CDR3 is TGCAGTGCTAGAGGGACTAGCGGGCGTTTCTACGAGCAGTACTTC. As protein: CSARGTSGRFYEQYF.

The chain uses TRBV6-5 and TRBJ1-2; weak D call: TRBD1 (6 bases). This CDR3 is 15 amino acids long. Trimming removed 0 bases from V and 5 bases from J, with 13 bases in between. The germline V gene has CDR1 MNHEY and CDR2 SVGAGI. CDR3 DNA: TGTGCCAGCAGTTACTCGAAAGGGGGGGCGTATGGCTACACCTTC. It codes for CASSYSKGGAYGYTF.

This clonotype was observed a single time. At one end the junction does not follow the germline gene, possibly because of a read error. The CDR3 loop reads CASSPTSGRAGTNILTF. As DNA, the CDR3 is TGTGCCAGCAGTCCTACTAGCGGGAGGGCTGGGACCAACATCCTGACTTTC. The chain couples TRBV12-3 or TRBV12-4 to TRBJ2-6; 13 nucleotides match TRBD2. The CDR3 is 17 residues long.

This clonotype was detected only a few times. The chain recombines TRBV7-9 with TRBJ2-1, with D unclear. The CDR3 has 13 residues. Trimming stripped 5 bases from V and 1 base from J, with 6 bases between. Germline V CDR1 and CDR2: SEHNR, FQNEAQ (reference sequence). The CDR3 here is CASSPRSYNEQFF. The CDR3 coding sequence is TGTGCCAGCAGCCCCAGGTCCTACAATGAGCAGTTCTTC. The variable domain in full, completed from reference TRBV7-9 and TRBJ2-1, reads DTGVSQNPRHKITKRGQNVTFRCDPISEHNRLYWYRQTLGQGPEFLTYFQNEAQLEKSRLLSDRFSAERPKGSFSTLEIQRTEQGDSAMYLCASSPRSYNEQFFGPGTRLTVL.

The J gene is TRBJ2-7, the V gene TRBV4-2; 10 nucleotides line up with TRBD1. V dropped 0 bases and J dropped 4; count of bases not matched to a gene: 18. The CDR3 has 20 residues. The germline V gene has CDR1 LGHNA and CDR2 YNFKEQ. CDR3 region: CASSQDTKDGGQGKGYEQYF. CDR3 in DNA: TGTGCCAGCAGCCAAGATACCAAGGACGGGGGACAGGGGAAGGGGTACGAGCAGTACTTC.

The chain is built from TRBV11-1 and TRBJ1-2; D is uncertain. Germline V gene sequence: CDR1 SGHAT, CDR2 FQDESV (reference sequence). Trimming left V 1 base short and J 6 bases short, with 21 bases between. The CDR3 spans 17 residues. In DNA, the CDR3 is TGTGCCAGCAGCTTAGTCGGCCTTCCGGGCGCGGTCGATGGCTACACCTTC. As protein: CASSLVGLPGAVDGYTF.